The entry below gives a single T cell receptor beta chain sequence along with its context. CDR1 and CDR2 (germline): SQVTM, ANQGSEA. V lost 3 bases and J 4 bases, leaving 12 bases between the germline ends. The CDR3 covers 13 residues. The data stem from a study of T cell changes during pregnancy in multiple sclerosis. This table comes from immunoSEQ multiplex PCR, and its TCRdb copy is limited to in-frame clones, with some not included. Among about 74,000 clones, around 90% were seen once, and the ten largest hold around 3.5%. Source: peripheral blood, taken after pregnancy. V and J are TRBV29-1 and TRBJ1-2; D uncertain. The source of this sequence is a female donor in good health, enrolled as a control in a pregnancy study. CDR3 DNA: TGCAGCGTTGATCGCAGAATAACCTATGGCTACACCTTC. Translating gives CSVDRRITYGYTF.